The clone carrying this T cell receptor (beta chain) showed up just a few times. Data came from immunoSEQ multiplex PCR; TCRdb stores just in-frame clones and leaves some out. The profile shows 48,000 or so clones, around 80% of them singletons. The data were obtained in a study of OX40 agonist ivuxolimab in advanced cancers. Germline lookup yields CDR1 SGDLS and CDR2 YYNGEE. V lost 6 bases and J 8 bases, leaving 12 bases between the germline ends. CDR3 length: 13 residues. The chain uses TRBV9 and TRBJ1-6; D is possibly TRBD1 (6 bases). This sample comprised CD4+ or CD8+ T cells sorted from blood, obtained in a trial of the OX40 agonist ivuxolimab. The source of this sequence is an adult with an advanced solid tumor such as melanoma, head and neck, liver or kidney cancer. The DNA for the CDR3 is TGTGCCAGCAACCAGGGGAAATATTCACCCCTCCACTTT. Amino acid sequence: CASNQGKYSPLHF. Drawing the rest from reference TRBV9 and TRBJ1-6, the complete variable domain is DSGVTQTPKHLITATGQRVTLRCSPRSGDLSVYWYQQSLDQGLQFLIQYYNGEERAKGNILERFSAQQFPDLHSELNLSSLELGDSALYFCASNQGKYSPLHFGNGTRLTVT.